This is a list of T cell receptor beta chains from one sample in a study of shared clonotypes between healthy human individuals. The data were produced by immunoSEQ multiplex PCR, yet TCRdb's version contains in-frame clones alone and is incomplete. The table includes roughly 700,000 clones, 90% detected once. Material: memory CD8+ T cells from PBMCs. The origin of the receptors is a young man in good health. Some clones in this sample may be carry-over from other donors' samples. Each CDR3 is given with its conserved first and last residue. D genes are given only for firm matches. The listing skips clone size in some rows; elsewhere it reads once, few, many or a size class.

J: TRBJ1-1
D: NA
V: TRBV7-6
size: NA
CDR3: CASRPRGSYTEAFF
DNA: TGTGCCAGCAGGCCGAGGGGCTCTTACACTGAAGCTTTCTTT

J: TRBJ2-1
D: NA
V: TRBV6-5
size: NA
CDR3: CASSAWSYNEQFF
DNA: TGTGCCAGCAGTGCGTGGTCCTACAATGAGCAGTTCTTC

J: TRBJ1-2
D: NA
V: TRBV9
size: NA
CDR3: CASSFPSGYTF
DNA: TGTGCCAGCAGCTTCCCCTCTGGCTACACCTTC

J: TRBJ2-7
D: TRBD2
V: TRBV15
size: NA
CDR3: CATSFSGSGHEQYF
DNA: TGTGCCACCAGTTTCAGCGGGAGTGGTCACGAGCAGTACTTC

J: TRBJ2-1
D: TRBD2
V: TRBV4-3
size: NA
CDR3: CASSQDRWAGVLYNEQFF
DNA: TGCGCCAGCAGCCAAGATAGATGGGCGGGAGTACTCTACAATGAGCAGTTCTTC

J: TRBJ2-7
D: NA
V: TRBV11-1
size: many
CDR3: CASSDRTISYEQYF
DNA: TGTGCCAGCAGCGACAGGACAATCTCCTACGAGCAGTACTTC

J: TRBJ2-7
D: NA
V: TRBV6-5
size: NA
CDR3: CASSSQDGGEQYF
DNA: TGTGCCAGCAGTTCCCAGGACGGCGGGGAGCAGTACTTC

J: TRBJ2-1
D: NA
V: TRBV28
size: NA
CDR3: CASIIGAAYNEQFF
DNA: TGTGCCAGCATCATCGGGGCGGCCTACAATGAGCAGTTCTTC

J: TRBJ1-1
D: NA
V: TRBV4-1
size: NA
CDR3: CASSQDFQVQKAFF
DNA: TGCGCCAGCAGCCAAGATTTCCAAGTACAGAAAGCTTTCTTT

J: TRBJ1-2
D: TRBD1
V: TRBV2
size: NA
CDR3: CASRPGQGVGGYTF
DNA: TGTGCCAGCAGGCCGGGACAGGGGGTCGGTGGCTACACCTTC

J: TRBJ2-7
D: TRBD2
V: TRBV11-1
size: NA
CDR3: CASSLALGLAGLYEQYF
DNA: TGTGCCAGCAGCTTAGCCCTTGGACTAGCGGGGCTATACGAGCAGTACTTC

J: TRBJ2-7
D: NA
V: TRBV6-1
size: NA
CDR3: CALNVGGEQYF
DNA: TGTGCTCTCAACGTAGGGGGGGAGCAGTACTTC

J: TRBJ2-3
D: NA
V: TRBV11-2
size: NA
CDR3: CASSLDPADTQYF
DNA: TGTGCCAGCAGCTTAGATCCCGCAGATACGCAGTATTTT

J: TRBJ2-7
D: TRBD2
V: TRBV9
size: NA
CDR3: CASSVEAGGPYEQYF
DNA: TGTGCCAGCAGCGTAGAGGCGGGAGGGCCCTACGAGCAGTACTTC

J: TRBJ1-1
D: TRBD1
V: TRBV7-9
size: once
CDR3: CASSPSTGGSTEAFF
DNA: TGTGCCAGCAGCCCATCGACAGGGGGAAGCACTGAAGCTTTCTTT

J: TRBJ1-4
D: NA
V: TRBV7-9
size: NA
CDR3: CASSPTRGTNEKLFF
DNA: TGTGCCAGCAGCCCCACCCGGGGAACTAATGAAAAACTGTTTTTT

J: TRBJ2-1
D: NA
V: TRBV6-5
size: NA
CDR3: CASRRGSYNEQFF
DNA: TGTGCCAGCCGCAGGGGCTCCTACAATGAGCAGTTCTTC